Below are 27 T cell receptor beta chains sequenced from a single sample in a study of neoadjuvant anti-PD-1 for oral cavity cancer. Time point described: after neoadjuvant nivolumab, at surgical resection. Profiling relied on immunoSEQ multiplex PCR, and the TCRdb table lists in-frame clones only, not all of them. This sample yields 7,000 to 9,000 clones, of which around three fifths are seen a single time; under 4% belongs to the top ten. Here the sequenced sample was PBMCs, taken after nivolumab (anti-PD-1) treatment. All receptors derive from a person aged 40-85 years with oral cavity squamous cell carcinoma.

This clone was seen a few times. The chain employs TRBV5-4 and TRBJ1-1, with D possibly being TRBD1 (5 bases). Germline V gives CDR1 SGHNT, CDR2 YYREEE (reference sequence). V dropped 2 bases and J dropped 0 bases, with 8 bases sitting between them. The CDR3 covers 14 residues. CDR3 nucleotides: TGTGCCAGCAGCTTAGCAGGGATGAACACTGAAGCTTTCTTT. This sequence encodes CASSLAGMNTEAFF.

The V gene is TRBV5-6, the J gene TRBJ1-5, with TRBD1 matching 10 bases. Looked up from germline, CDR1 is SGHDT and CDR2 is YYEEEE. The CDR3 is 14 amino acids. Trimming took 4 bases from V and 7 from J; bases not matched to a gene: 5. The CDR3 DNA is TGTGCCAGCAGCCTCCGGGACAGGGGCCAGCCCCAGCATTTT. This encodes CASSLRDRGQPQHF.

The chain carries TRBV6-4 and TRBJ2-2, with 7 bases aligning to TRBD2. V trimming: 9 bases; J trimming: 0 bases; junction bases outside the gene matches: 4. Germline V CDR1 and CDR2: MRHNA, SNTAGT. The CDR3 has 14 residues. The CDR3 bases are TGTGCCAGGGGGGAGGGGTCGAACACCGGGGAGCTGTTTTTT. Translating gives CARGEGSNTGELFF.

There are a few counts of this clone. The chain employs TRBV28 and TRBJ2-7; possibly TRBD1 for D (6 bases). Trimming stripped 3 bases from V and 3 bases from J, with 9 bases between. CDR1 and CDR2 from the germline V gene are MDHEN and SYDVKM. The CDR3 has 13 amino acids. The CDR3 coding sequence is TGTGCCAGCAGTTTGTTAGGGGGCTACGAGCAGTACTTC. This sequence encodes CASSLLGGYEQYF.

The V and J genes are TRBV13 and TRBJ2-5, with 7 bases lining up with TRBD1. With 1 base clipped from V and 2 bases from J, the junction kept 7 bases outside the gene matches. The germline CDR1 and CDR2 sequences are PRHDT and FYEKMQ (reference sequence). The CDR3 covers 16 residues. CDR3 protein: CASSLADRVGQETQYF. The CDR3 DNA reads TGTGCCAGCAGCTTAGCCGACAGGGTCGGTCAAGAGACCCAGTACTTC.

The chain joins TRBV2 to TRBJ2-3, with 11 bases fitting TRBD2. Per the germline V gene, CDR1 is SNHLY and CDR2 is FYNNEI. Trimming took 6 bases from V and 4 from J; bases not matched to a gene: 6. The CDR3 spans 15 residues. The CDR3 sequence: CASSQTSGVSDTQYF. Written as DNA, the CDR3 is TGTGCCAGCAGCCAGACTAGCGGGGTTTCAGATACGCAGTATTTT. The variable domain in full, with the rest retrieved from reference TRBV2 and TRBJ2-3, is EPEVTQTPSHQVTQMGQEVILRCVPISNHLYFYWYRQILGQKVEFLVSFYNNEISEKSEIFDDQFSVERPDGSNFTLKIRSTKLEDSAMYFCASSQTSGVSDTQYFGPGTRLTVL.

In this sample, this clone turned up a few times. V and J are TRBV19 and TRBJ1-2; D uncertain. Trimming stripped 2 bases from V and 4 bases from J, with 11 bases between. Germline loops: CDR1 LNHDA, CDR2 SQIVND (reference sequence). The CDR3 loop spans 14 amino acids. This CDR3 reads CASSINSGGYGYTF. DNA of the CDR3: TGTGCCAGTAGTATAAACTCTGGAGGCTATGGCTACACCTTC.

This clone was recorded a few times. The V call is TRBV5-4, the J call TRBJ1-2; 10 bases line up with TRBD1. In germline, CDR1 is SGHNT, CDR2 YYREEE (reference sequence). V was clipped by 0 bases and J by 8 bases; unmatched bases: 4. This CDR3 is built from 14 residues. CDR3: CASSLVGTGVGYTF. CDR3 DNA sequence: TGTGCCAGCAGCTTGGTAGGGACAGGGGTAGGCTACACCTTC.

This clone was counted between two and nine times. The chain carries TRBV6-5 and TRBJ2-7; 7 bases line up with TRBD2. This CDR3 comprises 16 residues. V lost 0 bases to trimming and J lost 0 bases; unmatched junction nucleotides: 5. Germline assignment: CDR1 MNHEY and CDR2 SVGAGI. CDR3 sequence reads: CASSYSSGRASYEQYF. DNA of the CDR3: TGTGCCAGCAGTTACTCCTCAGGGAGGGCCTCCTACGAGCAGTACTTC.

The V and J genes are TRBV28 and TRBJ2-3; tentatively, D is TRBD1 (6 bases). Trimming shortened V by 4 bases and J by 1 base, and 15 bases separated the two germline ends. CDR1 is MDHEN, CDR2 SYDVKM, per germline. The CDR3 length is 16 residues. The CDR3 DNA reads as TGTGCCAGCAGTTCCCCAGGGGCCCGCGGCACAGATACGCAGTATTTT. This gives the protein CASSSPGARGTDTQYF.

The rearrangement uses TRBV10-3 and TRBJ2-7; possibly TRBD2 for D (6 bases). This CDR3 spans 15 amino acids. V was clipped by 5 bases and J by 6 bases, with 20 bases between them. CDR1 is ENHRY, CDR2 SYGVKD, per germline. This CDR3 is CAISLRRQPEGEQYF. For the CDR3, the DNA is TGTGCCATCAGTCTACGGCGACAGCCGGAGGGCGAGCAGTACTTC.

The rearrangement joins TRBV7-3 to TRBJ1-2, with D hard to call. The CDR3 loop spans 13 amino acids. Trimming took 2 bases from V and 4 from J, leaving 8 bases between them. Germline CDR1 and CDR2: SGHTA and FQGTGA. The CDR3 sequence: CASSLERAYGYTF. CDR3 bases: TGTGCCAGCAGCTTAGAAAGGGCCTATGGCTACACCTTC.

The rearrangement joins TRBV27 to TRBJ1-2, with TRBD1 matching over 8 bases. Germline V gene data show CDR1 as MNHEY and CDR2 as SMNVEV (reference sequence). The V segment lost 5 bases and the J segment 7 bases; nucleotides outside the gene matches: 9. The CDR3 covers 14 residues. In DNA, the CDR3 is TGTGCCAGCAGTGTACAGCAGGGGGCTTCTGGCTACACCTTC. Translated, it gives CASSVQQGASGYTF.

This rearrangement joins TRBV4-3 to TRBJ1-2; 8 bases align to TRBD1. V dropped 4 bases and J dropped 4; count of bases not matched to a gene: 8. The CDR3 consists of 15 residues. Germline lookup yields CDR1 LGHNA and CDR2 YSLEER. The CDR3 DNA sequence: TGCGCCAGCAGCCCGTTTACAGGGGGGTCCTATGGCTACACCTTC. Its protein is CASSPFTGGSYGYTF.

The gene calls are TRBV29-1 and TRBJ2-5; D uncertain. Germline V gives CDR1 SQVTM, CDR2 ANQGSEA. The germline V and J ends were trimmed by 5 bases and 0 bases, with 10 bases remaining between them. The length of the CDR3 is 13 residues. CDR3 DNA sequence: TGCAGCGTTCGGTGGCCGTACCAAGAGACCCAGTACTTC. This gives the protein CSVRWPYQETQYF.

The J gene is TRBJ1-1, the V gene TRBV18; possibly TRBD1 for D (6 bases). With 1 base removed from V and 6 bases from J, the gap between germline ends came to 9 bases. This CDR3 is 13 amino acids long. Germline V gene data show CDR1 as KGHSH and CDR2 as LQKENI. The CDR3 here is CASSPQGDAEAFF. In nucleotides, the CDR3 is TGTGCCAGCTCACCACAGGGGGACGCTGAAGCTTTCTTT.

This clone has more than one count but fewer than ten. The chain uses TRBV7-2 and TRBJ1-2; 8 positions agree with TRBD1. V lost 5 bases, J lost 4 bases, and 6 bases stayed unmatched. The CDR3 contains 14 residues. The germline V gene encodes CDR1 SGHTA and CDR2 FQGNSA. CDR3 amino acids: CASSVTGGAYGYTF. For the CDR3, the DNA is TGTGCCAGCAGCGTAACAGGGGGTGCCTATGGCTACACCTTC. The complete variable domain, with remaining parts taken from reference TRBV7-2 and TRBJ1-2, reads GAGVSQSPSNKVTEKGKDVELRCDPISGHTALYWYRQSLGQGLEFLIYFQGNSAPDKSGLPSDRFSAERTGGSVSTLTIQRTQQEDSAVYLCASSVTGGAYGYTFGSGTRLTVV.

The sample holds a few counts of this clone. The rearrangement links TRBV19 to TRBJ2-7, with 10 bases lining up with TRBD2. The junction had 5 bases not matched to a gene; V was cut back by 3 bases and J by 0 bases. The CDR3 sequence is 16 residues long. Germline V gene data show CDR1 as LNHDA and CDR2 as SQIVND (reference sequence). This chain's CDR3 is CASSIGSGGASYEQYF. CDR3 sequence (DNA): TGTGCCAGTAGTATCGGGAGCGGGGGGGCCTCCTACGAGCAGTACTTC.

This chain connects TRBV9 to TRBJ2-5; possibly TRBD1 for D (6 bases). This CDR3 has 14 amino acids. V lost 2 bases and J 5 bases, leaving 13 bases between the germline ends. Germline V gene data show CDR1 as SGDLS and CDR2 as YYNGEE. CDR3 in amino acids: CASSVGTLSETQYF. The CDR3 DNA reads TGTGCCAGCAGCGTGGGGACATTGTCGGAGACCCAGTACTTC.

The rearrangement links TRBV2 to TRBJ1-6; tentative D call: TRBD1 (5 bases). With 7 bases removed from V and 8 bases from J, the gap between germline ends came to 15 bases. Germline CDR1 reads SNHLY; CDR2 reads FYNNEI. The CDR3 has 14 residues. The DNA of the CDR3 is TGTGCCAGCACCTCCAGGGCTGGGGATTCACCCCTCCACTTT. It is translated as CASTSRAGDSPLHF.

CDR3 nucleotides: TGTGCCTGGAGTGTACGGGGGATTAATGAAAAACTGTTTTTT. This gives the protein CAWSVRGINEKLFF. This chain joins TRBV30 and TRBJ1-4, with D perhaps matching TRBD1 (5 bases). The length of the CDR3 is 14 residues. Germline V CDR1 and CDR2: GTSNPN, SVGIG (reference sequence). V was clipped by 0 bases and J by 4 bases, with 9 bases between them.

The rearrangement joins TRBV20-1 to TRBJ1-2; D remains unclear. V lost 5 bases and J 1 base, leaving 5 bases between the germline ends. The CDR3 length is 11 residues. CDR1 DFQATT and CDR2 SNEGSKA come from the germline V gene (reference sequence). CDR3 nucleotide sequence: TGCAGTGCTGTCGGTAACTATGGCTACACCTTC. Translating it yields CSAVGNYGYTF.

The V and J genes are TRBV7-2 and TRBJ1-5; D is unresolved. The germline CDR1 and CDR2 sequences are SGHTA and FQGNSA. V was cut by 1 base and J by 2 bases, with 9 bases left in between. The CDR3 loop spans 15 amino acids. The CDR3: CASSLVRSGNQPQHF. The CDR3 DNA sequence: TGTGCCAGCAGCTTAGTCAGAAGCGGCAATCAGCCCCAGCATTTT.

A few counts support this clone. The chain combines TRBV2 with TRBJ1-2; D is ambiguous. Germline assignment: CDR1 SNHLY and CDR2 FYNNEI. Trimming cost V 4 bases and J 4 bases, with 10 bases left between them. The CDR3 has 13 amino acids. DNA for the CDR3: TGTGCCAGCAGTGGCCAGACGGGCTATGGCTACACCTTC. This encodes CASSGQTGYGYTF.

The genes are TRBV11-2 and TRBJ1-6, with D unresolved. Per the germline V gene, CDR1 is SGHAT and CDR2 is FQNNGV. This CDR3 is 15 amino acids long. V was cut by 8 bases and J by 0 bases, with 11 bases left in between. The CDR3 loop is CASSFRSSYNSPLHF. CDR3 DNA sequence: TGTGCCAGCTCCTTTCGGAGCTCCTATAATTCACCCCTCCACTTT. Variable domain in full (rest from reference TRBV11-2 and TRBJ1-6): EAGVAQSPRYKIIEKRQSVAFWCNPISGHATLYWYQQILGQGPKLLIQFQNNGVVDDSQLPKDRFSAERLKGVDSTLKIQPAKLEDSAVYLCASSFRSSYNSPLHFGNGTRLTVT.

The chain has TRBV7-2 and TRBJ1-4, with D unclear. The germline V gene has CDR1 SGHTA and CDR2 FQGNSA. There are 15 residues in the CDR3. Trimming shortened V by 1 base and J by 3 bases, and 9 bases separated the two germline ends. Here the CDR3 DNA reads TGTGCCAGCAGCTTAGAAGTTACAGCTAATGAAAAACTGTTTTTT. Translation gives CASSLEVTANEKLFF. Drawing the rest from reference TRBV7-2 and TRBJ1-4, the complete variable domain is GAGVSQSPSNKVTEKGKDVELRCDPISGHTALYWYRQSLGQGLEFLIYFQGNSAPDKSGLPSDRFSAERTGGSVSTLTIQRTQQEDSAVYLCASSLEVTANEKLFFGSGTQLSVL.

V usage is TRBV5-1 and J usage is TRBJ1-3; D unresolved. CDR3 length: 13 amino acids. The germline V and J ends were trimmed by 1 base and 4 bases, with 6 bases remaining between them. CDR1 SGHRS and CDR2 YFSETQ come from the germline V gene. CDR3 loop: CASSLRLGNTIYF. CDR3 DNA sequence: TGCGCCAGCAGCTTGCGACTAGGAAACACCATATATTTT.